Following are 25 T cell receptor beta chains from one sample sequenced in a study of PD-1 blockade in classical Hodgkin lymphoma. Exposure to brentuximab vedotin varied, and each patient had relapsed following autologous stem cell transplantation. Using immunoSEQ multiplex PCR, the repertoire was profiled, and TCRdb retains in-frame clones only, with some absent. This sample has some 150,000 clones, with approximately 81% found just once. The source was peripheral blood mononuclear cells (PBMCs), collected before the second cycle of nivolumab. These receptors were obtained from a human donor with classical Hodgkin lymphoma.

This clone was observed once. The chain recombines TRBV6-6 with TRBJ1-5; D might be TRBD1 (6 bases). Germline-derived CDR1 and CDR2 are MNHNY and SVGAGI (reference sequence). CDR3 size: 16 residues. Trimming took off 1 base at V and 4 bases at J, with 14 bases between the two ends. The CDR3 DNA is TGTGCCAGCAGTTACTTCAGGGGCGCGGGGAATCAGCCCCAGCATTTT. It yields the protein CASSYFRGAGNQPQHF.

This clone turned up a few times. The chain is built from TRBV12-2 and TRBJ2-7; the D call in the table, TRBD2, was not verified against the DNA. TRBV12-2 is termed a pseudogene. This CDR3 is 15 amino acids long. DNA of the CDR3: TGTGCAAGTCGCTCGACTAGGGGCACTCCCTACGAGCAGTACTTC. Translated: CASRSTRGTPYEQYF.

The V call is TRBV30, the J call TRBJ2-2, with D tentatively TRBD1 (6 bases). The CDR3 sequence is 13 residues long. Per the germline V gene, CDR1 is GTSNPN and CDR2 is SVGIG (reference sequence). V was clipped by 6 bases and J by 5 bases, with 13 bases between them. CDR3 nucleotide sequence: TGTGCCTGCTTGCAGGGGAAAACCGGGGAGCTGTTTTTT. It is translated as CACLQGKTGELFF.

CDR3 residues: CASSFHQGAGYTF. In DNA, the CDR3 is TGTGCCAGCAGTTTCCATCAGGGGGCTGGCTACACCTTC. The chain recombines TRBV27 with TRBJ1-2, with 8 bases fitting TRBD1. Germline CDR1 and CDR2: MNHEY and SMNVEV (reference sequence). CDR3 length equals 13 residues. Trimming at V came to 3 bases and at J to 7 bases, leaving 4 bases not matched to a gene.

In nucleotides, the CDR3 is TGTGCCAGTAGTAACACAGGGGCGGGGGCCACTGAAGCTTTCTTT. This encodes CASSNTGAGATEAFF. This sequence joins TRBV19 and TRBJ1-1, with 7 bases identical to TRBD1. Germline V gene data show CDR1 as LNHDA and CDR2 as SQIVND (reference sequence). This CDR3 comprises 15 residues. The V segment lost 4 bases and the J segment 4 bases; nucleotides outside the gene matches: 9.

The CDR3 loop is CASSLGQGLYNSPLHF. The CDR3, as DNA: TGTGCCAGCAGCTTGGGGCAGGGGCTATATAATTCACCCCTCCACTTT. The rearrangement links TRBV5-4 to TRBJ1-6; TRBD1 might be the D (6 bases). Germline lookup yields CDR1 SGHNT and CDR2 YYREEE (reference sequence). The length of the CDR3 is 16 residues. The V end was cut by 0 bases, the J end by 4 bases, with 11 bases between.

Comments on this clone: Other nucleotide sequences from this sample produce the same CDR3. This chain joins TRBV11-3 and TRBJ2-7, with D possibly matching TRBD1 (5 bases). This CDR3 has 15 amino acids. Trimming removed 1 base from V and 2 bases from J, with 12 bases in between. CDR1 is SGHNT and CDR2 is YENEEA in the germline V gene. Here the CDR3 DNA reads TGTGCCAGCAGCTTAGGCTCAGGGCCCCCCTACGAGCAGTACTTC. Translated, it gives CASSLGSGPPYEQYF.

This CDR3 is CASSYETAYEQYF. The CDR3 DNA reads as TGTGCCAGCAGTTACGAGACAGCCTACGAGCAGTACTTC. The genes are TRBV6-5 and TRBJ2-7; D is perhaps TRBD1 (5 bases). This CDR3 is built from 13 residues. Germline V gene lookup returns CDR1 MNHEY and CDR2 SVGAGI. Trimming pared 2 bases from V and 2 bases from J, leaving 7 bases between.

The gene calls are TRBV18 and TRBJ2-1; TRBD2 agrees at 9 bases. The germline V gene encodes CDR1 KGHSH and CDR2 LQKENI. Trimming removed 0 bases from V and 13 bases from J; junction bases left unmatched: 10. This CDR3 has 15 residues. Written as DNA, the CDR3 is TGTGCCAGCTCACCACCCGGGACTAGCTTTTCGGGTCAGTTCTTC. Protein sequence: CASSPPGTSFSGQFF.

The J gene is TRBJ2-2, the V gene TRBV7-3, with TRBD1 identical over 7 bases. CDR1 SGHTA and CDR2 FQGTGA come from the germline V gene. CDR3 length: 14 amino acids. Trimming at V came to 6 bases and at J to 4 bases, leaving 5 bases not matched to a gene. The CDR3 DNA reads as TGTGCCAGCAGGTGGGACAGTTCCACCGGGGAGCTGTTTTTT. It is translated as CASRWDSSTGELFF.

The chain is built from TRBV9 and TRBJ2-1; perhaps TRBD2 as D (5 bases). This CDR3 region has 16 residues. Germline assignment: CDR1 SGDLS and CDR2 YYNGEE. With 4 bases removed from V and 0 bases from J, the gap between germline ends came to 14 bases. Here the CDR3 reads CASSYRGPYSYNEQFF. For the CDR3, the DNA is TGTGCCAGCAGCTACAGAGGGCCCTACTCCTACAATGAGCAGTTCTTC.

The table lists this clone with a few counts. The CDR3, as DNA: TGTGCCAGCAGCGAGGCCGGGGAGCTGTTTTTT. Translation gives CASSEAGELFF. The chain joins TRBV9 to TRBJ2-2; D gene unclear. This CDR3 is 11 amino acids long. The germline V and J ends were trimmed by 3 bases and 6 bases, with 3 bases remaining between them. Germline V gene lookup returns CDR1 SGDLS and CDR2 YYNGEE.

This rearrangement joins TRBV28 to TRBJ2-2; TRBD1 matches at 7 bases. Germline V gives CDR1 MDHEN, CDR2 SYDVKM. V gave up 6 bases and J gave up 6 bases; unmatched junction bases: 4. The CDR3 totals 13 residues. In DNA, the CDR3 is TGTGCCAGCAGGACAGGGTTGTCCGGGGAGCTGTTTTTT. This gives the protein CASRTGLSGELFF.

For this clone: One end of the junction is discordant with germline, which a read error may explain. The rearrangement uses TRBV7-9 and TRBJ1-6; 7 bases match TRBD1. This CDR3 spans 15 amino acids. Germline CDR1 is SEHNR and CDR2 is FQNEAQ (reference sequence). CDR3 in amino acids: CASSRRDSNNLPLHF. CDR3 coding DNA: TGTGCCAGCAGCCGTCGGGACAGTAATAATTTACCCCTCCACTTT.

J is TRBJ2-7 and V is TRBV10-3; no reliable D call. The V gene lost 1 base and the J gene lost 3 bases, with 10 bases spanning the gap. The CDR3 covers 14 residues. CDR1 is ENHRY and CDR2 is SYGVKD in the germline V gene. The CDR3 region is CAISEFQFVYEQYF. CDR3 nucleotide sequence: TGTGCCATCAGTGAGTTTCAGTTTGTCTACGAGCAGTACTTC.

The rearrangement uses TRBV18 and TRBJ1-1; D is unclear. V was pared by 6 bases and J by 4 bases, with 21 bases between. Germline CDR1 is KGHSH and CDR2 is LQKENI. This CDR3 spans 16 amino acids. CDR3 sequence (DNA): TGTGCCAGCTCGCCAACAACCCGTCAAGGAGGCACTGAAGCTTTCTTT. Amino acid sequence: CASSPTTRQGGTEAFF.

V and J are TRBV7-3 and TRBJ2-7, with 10 nucleotides matching TRBD2. Trimming took 7 bases from V and 0 from J; bases not matched to a gene: 18. CDR3 size: 19 residues. Germline lookup yields CDR1 SGHTA and CDR2 FQGTGA. CDR3: CASTIASGGPHNNSYEQYF. CDR3 bases: TGTGCCAGCACAATCGCTAGCGGGGGTCCCCATAACAACTCCTACGAGCAGTACTTC.

This clone was counted between two and nine times. The genes are TRBV30 and TRBJ1-2; D remains ambiguous. Trimming pared 2 bases from V and 7 bases from J, leaving 11 bases between. The CDR3 runs to 12 residues. In germline, CDR1 is GTSNPN, CDR2 SVGIG (reference sequence). CDR3 region: CAWSSGGFGYTF. CDR3 coding DNA: TGTGCCTGGAGTTCAGGAGGGTTTGGCTACACCTTC.

The CDR3 reads CASSPTFLALAEPFTDTQYF. The CDR3 bases are TGTGCCAGCAGTCCCACTTTTCTCGCACTAGCTGAACCATTCACAGATACGCAGTATTTT. This chain connects TRBV28 to TRBJ2-3; weak D call: TRBD2 (6 bases). In germline, CDR1 is MDHEN, CDR2 SYDVKM. The CDR3 has 20 residues. V gave up 5 bases and J gave up 2 bases, with 29 bases separating them.

This chain joins TRBV6-5 and TRBJ1-5; the D gene is possibly TRBD1 (5 bases). From germline, CDR1 is MNHEY and CDR2 SVGAGI. Trimming cost V 7 bases and J 4 bases, with 14 bases left between them. This CDR3 is built from 14 residues. CDR3 DNA: TGTGCCAGCACCCCGGGGGGGGTTAATCAGCCCCAGCATTTT. Translating gives CASTPGGVNQPQHF.

This rearrangement joins TRBV7-3 to TRBJ2-1, with D maybe TRBD2 (6 bases). Per the germline V gene, CDR1 is SGHTA and CDR2 is FQGTGA. This CDR3 has 13 amino acids. Trimming removed 5 bases at V and 8 bases at J, with 13 bases between. The CDR3 here is CASSKGPGDEQFF. The CDR3 DNA sequence: TGTGCCAGCAGCAAGGGACCGGGAGATGAGCAGTTCTTC.

CDR3 amino acids: CASSFGRGNTEAFF. In DNA form, the CDR3 reads TGTGCCAGCAGTTTTGGCCGGGGGAACACTGAAGCTTTCTTT. This chain connects TRBV27 to TRBJ1-1, with D unresolved. V lost 3 bases to trimming and J lost 1 base, with 9 bases between them. This CDR3 has 14 amino acids. In germline, CDR1 is MNHEY, CDR2 SMNVEV (reference sequence).

The rearrangement links TRBV5-4 to TRBJ2-7; perhaps TRBD1 as D (6 bases). This CDR3 spans 14 amino acids. Per germline, CDR1 SGHNT and CDR2 YYREEE (reference sequence). The ends were cut back, 5 bases at V and 3 bases at J, with 15 bases in the middle. CDR3 coding DNA: TGTGCCAGCAGTTCCCAGGGGCCGGTCTACGAGCAGTACTTC. It specifies CASSSQGPVYEQYF. Based on the CDR3 plus reference TRBV5-4 and TRBJ2-7, the full variable domain is ETGVTQSPTHLIKTRGQQVTLRCSSQSGHNTVSWYQQALGQGPQFIFQYYREEENGRGNFPPRFSGLQFPNYSSELNVNALELDDSALYLCASSSQGPVYEQYFGPGTRLTVT.

This clone was counted a few times. The genes are TRBV2 and TRBJ2-7, with TRBD1 matching over 8 bases. This CDR3 is built from 12 residues. Germline V gives CDR1 SNHLY, CDR2 FYNNEI. V lost 6 bases and J lost 6; bases outside the gene matches: 4. The CDR3 reads CASRDDRGEQYF. For the CDR3, the DNA is TGTGCCAGCAGGGATGACAGGGGCGAGCAGTACTTC.

This chain uses TRBV7-8 with TRBJ2-3, with D unclear. V was clipped by 1 base and J by 6 bases, with 17 bases between them. Germline V lookup: CDR1 SGHVS, CDR2 FQNEAQ. The CDR3 has 16 residues. Here the CDR3 reads CASSLEYLRRQDTQYF. DNA of the CDR3: TGTGCCAGCAGCTTAGAGTATCTCCGGCGTCAGGATACGCAGTATTTT.